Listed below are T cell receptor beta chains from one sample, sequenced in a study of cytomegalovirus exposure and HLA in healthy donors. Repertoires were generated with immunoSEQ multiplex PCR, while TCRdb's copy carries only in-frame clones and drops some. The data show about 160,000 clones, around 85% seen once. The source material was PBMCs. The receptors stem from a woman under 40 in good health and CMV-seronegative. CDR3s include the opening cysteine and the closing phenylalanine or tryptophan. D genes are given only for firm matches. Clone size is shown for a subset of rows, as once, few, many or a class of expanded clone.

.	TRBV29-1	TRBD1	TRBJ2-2	CSVRDSNTGELFF	TGCAGCGTAAGGGACAGCAACACCGGGGAGCTGTTTTTT
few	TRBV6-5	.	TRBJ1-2	CASSGLGGYTF	TGTGCCAGCAGTGGACTCGGGGGCTACACCTTC
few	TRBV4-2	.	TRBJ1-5	CASSQERQLNNQPQHF	TGTGCCAGCAGCCAAGAACGACAGTTAAACAATCAGCCCCAGCATTTT
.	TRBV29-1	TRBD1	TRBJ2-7	CSVEIAGQGAYEQYF	TGCAGCGTTGAAATCGCGGGACAGGGTGCCTACGAGCAGTACTTC
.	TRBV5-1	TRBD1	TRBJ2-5	CASSRTGLGVEETQYF	TGCGCCAGCAGCCGGACAGGTTTAGGTGTGGAAGAGACCCAGTACTTC
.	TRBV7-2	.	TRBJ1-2	CASSRREVAYGYTF	TGTGCCAGCAGCCGGCGGGAGGTAGCCTATGGCTACACCTTC
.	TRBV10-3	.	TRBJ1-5	CAISESASISNQPQHF	TGTGCCATCAGTGAGTCGGCATCCATCAGCAATCAGCCCCAGCATTTT
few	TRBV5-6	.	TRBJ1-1	CASSLGRQPEAFF	TGTGCCAGCAGCTTGGGTCGACAGCCTGAAGCTTTCTTT
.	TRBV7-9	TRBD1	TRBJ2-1	CASSSTDRGLSYNEQFF	TGTGCCAGCAGCTCAACCGATAGGGGGCTTTCCTACAATGAGCAGTTCTTC
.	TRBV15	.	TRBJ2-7	CATSRQGTYEQYF	TGTGCCACCAGCAGACAGGGAACCTACGAGCAGTACTTC
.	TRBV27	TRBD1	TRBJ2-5	CASSNRQGPSGTQYF	TGTGCCAGCAGTAACCGACAGGGACCCTCAGGGACCCAGTACTTC
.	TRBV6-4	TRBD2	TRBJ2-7	CASSALAGPGEQYF	TGTGCCAGCAGTGCCCTAGCGGGGCCTGGCGAGCAGTACTTC
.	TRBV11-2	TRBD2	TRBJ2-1	CASSLDSGANNEQFF	TGTGCCAGCAGCTTAGATAGCGGGGCAAACAATGAGCAGTTCTTC
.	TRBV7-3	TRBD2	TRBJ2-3	CASSLMGLASTDTQYF	TGTGCCAGCAGCTTAATGGGACTAGCTAGCACAGATACGCAGTATTTT
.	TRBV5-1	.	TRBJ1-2	CASSLDLGGASVYTF	TGCGCCAGCAGCTTGGATCTTGGGGGGGCTAGTGTCTACACCTTC
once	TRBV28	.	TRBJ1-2	CASSLYRQVPHYGYTF	TGTGCCAGCAGTTTATATCGACAGGTTCCTCACTATGGCTACACCTTC
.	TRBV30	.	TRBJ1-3	CAWNFLSSGNTIYF	TGTGCCTGGAACTTCTTAAGCTCTGGAAACACCATATATTTT
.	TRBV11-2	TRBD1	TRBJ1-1	CASSLRTGVATEAFF	TGTGCCAGCAGCTTGAGGACAGGGGTTGCCACTGAAGCTTTCTTT
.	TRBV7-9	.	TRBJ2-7	CASSSTGGSSSYEQYF	TGTGCCAGCAGCTCTACCGGCGGCAGTAGCTCCTACGAGCAGTACTTC
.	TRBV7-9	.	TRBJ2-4	CASSLEGQQNIQYF	TGTGCCAGCAGCTTAGAAGGACAGCAAAACATTCAGTACTTC
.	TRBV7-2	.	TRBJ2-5	CASSLGTASQETQYF	TGTGCCAGCAGCTTAGGCACAGCCTCACAAGAGACCCAGTACTTC
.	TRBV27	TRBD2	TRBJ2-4	CASSPPSGKNIQYF	TGTGCCAGCAGTCCCCCTAGCGGTAAAAACATTCAGTACTTC
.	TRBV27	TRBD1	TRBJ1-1	CASQGALNTEAFF	TGTGCCAGCCAGGGGGCATTGAACACTGAAGCTTTCTTT
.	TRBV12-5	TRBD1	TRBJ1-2	CASGLDRDSYGYTF	TGTGCTAGTGGTCTAGACAGGGACTCCTACGGCTACACCTTC
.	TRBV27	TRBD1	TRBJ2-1	CASSFGDRSYNEQFF	TGTGCCAGCAGTTTTGGGGACAGATCCTACAATGAGCAGTTCTTC
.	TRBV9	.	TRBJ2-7	CASSVGSFSSYEQYF	TGTGCCAGCAGCGTAGGTAGTTTTTCCTCCTACGAGCAGTACTTC
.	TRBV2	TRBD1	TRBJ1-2	CASPKGGQGTREAYGHTF	TGTGCCAGTCCCAAGGGGGGACAGGGGACCCGCGAGGCCTATGGCCACACCTTC
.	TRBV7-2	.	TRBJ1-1	CASSGVYTEAFF	TGTGCCAGCAGCGGAGTGTACACTGAAGCTTTCTTT
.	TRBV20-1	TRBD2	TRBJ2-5	CSPGGTETQYF	TGCAGTCCGGGAGGGACAGAGACCCAGTACTTC
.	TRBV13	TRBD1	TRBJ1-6	CASSLRGPGTAHNSPLHF	TGTGCCAGCAGCTTAAGGGGGCCCGGGACGGCCCATAATTCACCCCTCCACTTT
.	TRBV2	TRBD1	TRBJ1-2	CASLDRDYGYTF	TGTGCCAGCTTAGACAGGGACTATGGCTACACCTTC
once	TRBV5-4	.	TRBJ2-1	CASSNKLNYNEQFF	TGTGCCAGCTCCAATAAACTTAACTACAATGAGCAGTTCTTC
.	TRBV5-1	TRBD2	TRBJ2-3	CASSLASGPSTDTQYF	TGCGCCAGCAGCTTGGCTAGCGGACCTAGCACAGATACGCAGTATTTT
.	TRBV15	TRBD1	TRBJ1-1	CATSRVYGTGGNTEAFF	TGTGCCACCAGCAGAGTCTACGGGACAGGGGGGAACACTGAAGCTTTCTTT
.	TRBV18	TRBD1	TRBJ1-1	CASSPDRGNTEAFF	TGTGCCAGCTCGCCGGACAGGGGGAACACTGAAGCTTTCTTT
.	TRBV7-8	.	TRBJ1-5	CASSPWTDTYQPQHF	TGTGCCAGCAGCCCGTGGACGGACACCTATCAGCCCCAGCATTTT
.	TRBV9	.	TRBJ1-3	CASRADSGNTIYF	TGTGCCAGCAGAGCCGACTCTGGAAACACCATATATTTT
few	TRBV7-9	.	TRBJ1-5	CASSLGGQPQHF	TGTGCCAGCAGCTTAGGGGGCCAGCCCCAGCATTTT
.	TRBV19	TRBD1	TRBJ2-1	CAVRDRGANEQFF	TGTGCCGTGCGGGACAGGGGGGCCAATGAGCAGTTCTTC
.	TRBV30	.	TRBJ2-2	CAWKGTMNTGELFF	TGTGCCTGGAAGGGGACAATGAACACCGGGGAGCTGTTTTTT
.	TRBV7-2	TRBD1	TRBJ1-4	CASSLVGDRGEKLFF	TGTGCCAGCAGCTTAGTGGGGGACAGGGGTGAAAAACTGTTTTTT
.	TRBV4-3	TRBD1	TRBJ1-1	CASSLDRGFVPNTEAFF	TGCGCCAGCAGCCTAGACAGGGGTTTCGTCCCGAACACTGAAGCTTTCTTT
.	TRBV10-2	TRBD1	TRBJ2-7	CASWTGAIYEQYF	TGCGCCAGTTGGACAGGGGCTATTTACGAGCAGTACTTC
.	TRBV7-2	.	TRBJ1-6	CASSRAGAVNSPLHF	TGTGCCAGCAGTCGAGCGGGGGCAGTGAATTCACCCCTCCACTTT
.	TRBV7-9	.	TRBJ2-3	CASSPSVTDTQYF	TGTGCCAGCAGCCCCAGCGTCACAGATACGCAGTATTTT
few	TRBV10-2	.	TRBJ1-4	CASSPWGEGTNEKLFF	TGCGCCAGCAGCCCTTGGGGGGAAGGGACTAATGAAAAACTGTTTTTT
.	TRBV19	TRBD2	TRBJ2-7	CASSWAGASYEQYF	TGTGCCAGTAGTTGGGCGGGAGCGTCCTACGAGCAGTACTTC
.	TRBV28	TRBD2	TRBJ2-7	CASSFAGGASYEQYF	TGTGCCAGCAGTTTTGCGGGGGGCGCGTCCTACGAGCAGTACTTC
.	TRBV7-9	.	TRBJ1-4	CASSFVVSGVGTNEKLFF	TGTGCCAGCAGCTTCGTTGTCTCCGGGGTAGGAACTAATGAAAAACTGTTTTTT
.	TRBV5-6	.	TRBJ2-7	CASSLSAGASVRYEQYF	TGTGCCAGCAGCTTGTCGGCAGGGGCCAGTGTCCGATACGAGCAGTACTTC
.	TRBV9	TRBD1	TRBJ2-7	CASSARDRASYEQYF	TGTGCCAGCAGCGCGCGGGACAGGGCCTCCTACGAGCAGTACTTC
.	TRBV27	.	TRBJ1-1	CASTLGGAGTEAFF	TGTGCCAGCACCCTGGGGGGGGCGGGCACTGAAGCTTTCTTT
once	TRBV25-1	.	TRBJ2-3	CASSEGGAPTDTQYF	TGTGCCAGCAGCGAGGGGGGGGCCCCCACAGATACGCAGTATTTT
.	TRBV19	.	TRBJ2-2	CASVGRVTGELFF	TGTGCCAGCGTGGGGCGAGTCACCGGGGAGCTGTTTTTT
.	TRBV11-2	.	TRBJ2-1	CASSSPGDLSSYNEQFF	TGTGCCAGCAGTTCGCCGGGAGACCTAAGCTCCTACAATGAGCAGTTCTTC
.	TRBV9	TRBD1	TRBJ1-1	CASSGLSQGGVAEAFF	TGTGCCAGCAGCGGACTCTCACAGGGGGGAGTTGCTGAAGCTTTCTTT
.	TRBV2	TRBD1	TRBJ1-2	CASSEDRTGEDGYTF	TGTGCCAGCAGTGAAGATAGGACAGGGGAGGATGGCTACACCTTC